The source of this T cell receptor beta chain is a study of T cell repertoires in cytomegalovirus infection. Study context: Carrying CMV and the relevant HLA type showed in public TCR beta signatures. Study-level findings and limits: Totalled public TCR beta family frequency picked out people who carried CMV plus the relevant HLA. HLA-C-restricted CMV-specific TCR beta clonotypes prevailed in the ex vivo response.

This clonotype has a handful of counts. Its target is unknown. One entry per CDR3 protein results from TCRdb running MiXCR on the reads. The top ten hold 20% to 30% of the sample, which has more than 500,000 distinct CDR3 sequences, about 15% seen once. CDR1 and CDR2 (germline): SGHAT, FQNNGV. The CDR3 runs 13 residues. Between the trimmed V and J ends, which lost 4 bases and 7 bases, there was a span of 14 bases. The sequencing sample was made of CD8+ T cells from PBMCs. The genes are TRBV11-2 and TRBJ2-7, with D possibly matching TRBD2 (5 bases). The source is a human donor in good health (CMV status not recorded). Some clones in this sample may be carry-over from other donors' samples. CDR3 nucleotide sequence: TGTGCCAGCAGCTCCCCGACTCCGGGGGAGCAGTACTTC. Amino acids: CASSSPTPGEQYF.